This T cell receptor beta chain comes out of a study of spatial heterogeneity in lung cancer. Study in general: Detection consistently captured more beta-chain sequences than alpha-chain sequences. The average appearance count of each unique TCR and UMI combination in raw reads was more than 9.5.

This clonotype was counted many times. Unique molecular identifiers tagged every individual TCR cDNA molecule. One entry per CDR3 protein results from TCRdb running MiXCR on the 5' RACE reads. The sample yields around 23,000 distinct CDR3 sequences, 3.5% to 5.5% seen once. The CDR3 has 14 residues. Germline V gives CDR1 DFQATT, CDR2 SNEGSKA (reference sequence). V shed 5 bases and J shed 0 bases, with 13 bases lying between them. Stated time point: sample taken at primary tumor resection. Whole RNA, which was extracted from tumor, nontumor lung tissue or frozen PBMC, was sequenced without any cell sorting.

The TCR originated in a male donor with early-stage non-small cell lung cancer. Material: PBMCs, obtained at surgery. V and J are TRBV20-1 and TRBJ1-1, with D possibly TRBD1 on 5 matching bases. This chain's CDR3 is CSAGGVYLNTEAFF. The CDR3 DNA reads as TGCAGTGCTGGAGGGGTTTATCTGAACACTGAAGCTTTCTTT.